This section outlines one TCR beta chain sequence together with its context. Authors' methods: Amplified reference gene primers provided the basis for estimating nucleated cell counts. Libraries were prepared by immunoSEQ multiplex PCR; TCRdb keeps only in-frame clonotypes and omits some of them. The V and J calls and clone size come from that table; D and trimming were worked out from the DNA. The sample holds some 50,000 clones, over 75% seen once. This entry comes from a study of blood T cell repertoires in COVID-19. The wider study: Donors in the United States, Italy and Spain gave samples during acute or convalescent COVID-19. Nucleic acid was either cDNA or gDNA, and it came from T cells, B-cell-depleted T cells, or PBMCs.

Germline lookup yields CDR1 KGHSH and CDR2 LQKENI. The CDR3 is 15 amino acids. Trimming left V 2 bases short and J 0 bases short, with 11 bases between. This clonotype was sampled from a man aged 40-49 years with acute or convalescent COVID-19. Sequencing used peripheral blood. J is TRBJ2-7 and V is TRBV18, with a possible D match to TRBD1 (5 bases). The CDR3 bases are TGTGCCAGCTCACCAGTTGCACAGGCCTCCTACGAGCAGTACTTC. The encoded protein is CASSPVAQASYEQYF.